This T cell receptor beta chain was sequenced for a study of graft-versus-host responses after intestinal transplantation (dated by TCRdb to the early 2020s). About the study as a whole: Multivisceral, liver-intestinal, or isolated intestinal transplants were received by the recipients. Rather than going through the commercial service, samples from three later patients were sequenced in-house on an Illumina MiSeq and processed with MiXCR. Every recipient was given anti-thymocyte globulin induction, then maintenance tacrolimus and steroids for roughly 3 years. The cohort enrolled about two dozen intestinal transplant recipients including one retransplant, and 3 patients lacking pretransplant specimens were excluded. Alloreactive clones were identified by sequencing pre-transplant mixed lymphocyte reaction products and comparing them with unstimulated pre-transplant donor and recipient T cells. A peak of at least 4% donor T cells among recipient peripheral blood mononuclear cells was the definition used for donor T cell macrochimerism. After intestinal transplantation, graft-versus-host and host-versus-graft alloreactive T cell clones in the graft, circulation and bone marrow were tracked using bulk TCR-beta CDR3 sequencing.

In regard to this clone: The specificity of this receptor is unknown. It has no much larger one-base neighbor in the sample; base qualities were not kept.

The library came from the immunoSEQ multiplex PCR assay. For most patients, genomic DNA was isolated with the Qiagen DNeasy Blood and Tissue Kit and shipped frozen to Adaptive Biotechnologies for TCR sequencing. For most patients, genomic DNA was subjected to high-throughput TCR-beta CDR3 sequencing by Adaptive Biotechnologies. The authors processed their data as follows. Adaptive's ImmunoSEQ software supplied the TCR sequencing data for around 19 patients, while MiXCR and VDJtools were used to process three other patients. To correct CD4 versus CD8 sorting errors, any sequence found in both subsets at a frequency ratio below 5:1 was removed. CDR3 nucleotide sequences shared by donor and recipient were removed because the origin of these sequences could not be assigned. At least 2-fold expansion over unstimulated cells and a minimum CFSE-low frequency of 0.002% (template counts) or 0.001% (read counts) were required for clones to be classified as alloreactive. Clones were considered mappable if detected in sequenced pre-transplant spleen, lymph node, or MLR CFSE-low populations of the donor or recipient. Cumulative frequency of alloreactive clones was calculated as a percentage of all sequences weighted by copy number. The table comes from immuneACCESS by way of TCRdb, which keeps in-frame sequences with V and J called. Part of the clones is missing from these tables; in studies checked, under half for an unresolved V gene and the rest for unknown reasons. The V and J calls and the clone size are those of that table, but D and trimming were determined from the DNA. A total of some 110,000 clones appear in this sample, 90% to 95% of them only once. Of the sample, 1% to 1.5% falls within the top ten clones.

Results and caveats for the whole study, not just this receptor: High GvH to HvG T cell clonal ratios were observed in the allografts of patients with donor T cell macrochimerism. The relatively low number and heterogeneity of intestinal transplant patients limited the conclusions. GvH clones were detected in recipient bone marrow, and some of these GvH clones were observed earlier in ileal mucosa or blood, consistent with an intestinal mucosal origin. Early after transplant, declines in HvG clones were associated with peak levels of circulating GvH clones.

In the paper's terms, the time point label means: cells obtained before transplantation from donor or recipient. CD3+CD4+ and CD3+CD8+ populations were FACS-sorted from unstimulated pre-transplant donor and recipient cells taken from spleen or lymph nodes. Source: unstimulated CD8+ T cells sorted from spleen or lymph node cells, taken before transplant. The sequence was collected from a human donor who was the organ donor for an intestinal transplant.

The CDR3 sequence is CASSVESGRAKTGELFF. In nucleotide form, the sequence is TGTGCCAGCAGCGTAGAAAGCGGGAGGGCCAAAACCGGGGAGCTGTTTTTT. In this chain, TRBV9 is recombined with TRBJ2-2; TRBD2 agrees with 10 junctional bases. From cysteine to phenylalanine, the CDR3 is 17 amino acids long. CDR3 DNA only is kept here, 51 bases in frame from base 1. CDR1 SGDLS and CDR2 YYNGEE were looked up in the germline V gene. V and J are trimmed by 0 bases and 5 bases, and the gene matches miss 7 bases of the junction. Extended through the reference TRBV9 and TRBJ2-2 proteins, this CDR3 yields the full variable domain: DSGVTQTPKHLITATGQRVTLRCSPRSGDLSVYWYQQSLDQGLQFLIQYYNGEERAKGNILERFSAQQFPDLHSELNLSSLELGDSALYFCASSVESGRAKTGELFFGEGSRLTVL.